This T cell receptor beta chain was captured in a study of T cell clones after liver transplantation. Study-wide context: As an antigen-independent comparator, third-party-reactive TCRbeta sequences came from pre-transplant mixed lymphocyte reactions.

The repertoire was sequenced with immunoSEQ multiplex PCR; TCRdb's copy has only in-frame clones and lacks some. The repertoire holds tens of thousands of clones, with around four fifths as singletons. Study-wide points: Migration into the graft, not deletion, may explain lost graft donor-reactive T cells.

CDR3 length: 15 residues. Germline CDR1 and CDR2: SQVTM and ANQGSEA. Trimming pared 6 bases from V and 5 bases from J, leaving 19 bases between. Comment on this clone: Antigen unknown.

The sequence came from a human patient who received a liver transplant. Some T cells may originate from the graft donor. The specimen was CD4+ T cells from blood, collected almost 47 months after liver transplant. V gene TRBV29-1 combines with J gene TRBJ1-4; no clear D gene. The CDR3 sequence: CSVQAWTGYNEKLFF. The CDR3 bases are TGCAGCGTCCAAGCCTGGACGGGTTACAATGAAAAACTGTTTTTT.